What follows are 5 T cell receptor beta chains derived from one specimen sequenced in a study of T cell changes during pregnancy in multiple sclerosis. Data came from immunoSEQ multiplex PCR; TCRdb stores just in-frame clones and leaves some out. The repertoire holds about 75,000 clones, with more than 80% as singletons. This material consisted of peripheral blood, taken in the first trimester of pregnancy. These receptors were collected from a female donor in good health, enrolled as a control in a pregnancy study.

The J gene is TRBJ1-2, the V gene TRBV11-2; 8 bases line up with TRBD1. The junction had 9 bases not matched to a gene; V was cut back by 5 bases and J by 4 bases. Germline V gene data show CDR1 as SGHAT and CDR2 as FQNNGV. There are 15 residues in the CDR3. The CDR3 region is CASSPQPGQAYGYTF. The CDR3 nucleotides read TGTGCCAGCAGCCCACAACCGGGACAGGCCTATGGCTACACCTTC.

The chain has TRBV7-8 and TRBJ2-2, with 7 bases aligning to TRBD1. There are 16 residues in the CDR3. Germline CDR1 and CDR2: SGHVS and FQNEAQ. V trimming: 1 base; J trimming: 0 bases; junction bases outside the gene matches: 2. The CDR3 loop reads CASSLGTGANTGELFF. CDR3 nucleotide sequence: TGTGCCAGCAGCTTAGGCACAGGGGCGAACACCGGGGAGCTGTTTTTT.

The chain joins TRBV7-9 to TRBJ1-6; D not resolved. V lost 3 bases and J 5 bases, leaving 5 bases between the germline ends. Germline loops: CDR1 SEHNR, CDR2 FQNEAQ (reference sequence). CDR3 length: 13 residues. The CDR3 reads CASSLQDNSPLHF. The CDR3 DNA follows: TGTGCCAGCAGCTTGCAGGATAATTCACCCCTCCACTTT.

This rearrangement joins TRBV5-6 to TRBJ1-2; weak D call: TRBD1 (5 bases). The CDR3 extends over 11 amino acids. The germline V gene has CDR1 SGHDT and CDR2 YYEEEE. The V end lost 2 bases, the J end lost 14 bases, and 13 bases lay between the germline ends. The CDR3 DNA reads TGTGCCAGCAGCTTCAGACGGGGGTCTACCTTC. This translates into CASSFRRGSTF.

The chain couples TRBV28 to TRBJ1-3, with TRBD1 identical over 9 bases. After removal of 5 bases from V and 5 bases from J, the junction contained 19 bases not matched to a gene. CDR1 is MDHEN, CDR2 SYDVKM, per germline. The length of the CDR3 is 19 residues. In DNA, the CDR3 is TGTGCCAGCAGTCCCGCCGGGACAGGGAGAGGGTTTTGGAGAAACACCATATATTTT. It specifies CASSPAGTGRGFWRNTIYF.